This T cell receptor (beta chain) originates from a study of shared clonotypes between healthy human individuals. Study-wide points: Sampling included only blood; tissue repertoires likely differ.

Original analysis: Junction-only sequences produced by ImmunoSEQ had no quality scores, so filtering differed. The data were produced by immunoSEQ multiplex PCR, yet TCRdb's version contains in-frame clones alone and is incomplete. V and J calls plus clone size are reproduced from that table; the DNA served to infer D and trimming. Found here are around 690,000 clones, around 91% of them singletons; the top ten hold around a third. CCR7-negative CD45RA+ TemRA cells were combined with CD45RO+ cells to form CD8 memory. Notes on this clone: Its antigen is unknown.

Germline V CDR1 and CDR2: MNHEY, SVGAGI. This CDR3 region has 16 residues. Trimming took 1 base from V and 6 from J; bases not matched to a gene: 8. The V call is TRBV6-5, the J call TRBJ2-3; 9 nucleotides agree with TRBD2. The source material was memory CD8+ T cells from PBMCs. The subset was: CD45RO+ cells pooled with CCR7-negative TemRA cells. The clonotype was recovered from a man younger than 35 in good health. Some clones in this sample may be carry-over from other donors' samples. The CDR3 loop reads CASSYYWREGHDTQYF. In nucleotides, the CDR3 is TGTGCCAGCAGTTACTACTGGCGGGAGGGCCACGATACGCAGTATTTT.